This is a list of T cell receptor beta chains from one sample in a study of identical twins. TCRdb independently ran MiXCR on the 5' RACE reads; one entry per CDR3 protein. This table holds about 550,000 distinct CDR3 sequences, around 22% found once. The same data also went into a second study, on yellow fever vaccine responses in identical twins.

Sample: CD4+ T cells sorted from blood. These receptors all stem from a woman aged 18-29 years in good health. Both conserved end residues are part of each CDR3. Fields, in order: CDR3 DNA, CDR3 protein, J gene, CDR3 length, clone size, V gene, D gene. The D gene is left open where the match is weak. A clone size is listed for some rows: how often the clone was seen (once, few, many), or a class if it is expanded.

CDR3 DNA: TGTGCCAGCAGTCCCCGGGACAGGGGTTTCTCTGGGGCCAACGTCCTGACTTTC
CDR3 protein: CASSPRDRGFSGANVLTF
J gene: TRBJ2-6
CDR3 length: 18
clone size: -
V gene: TRBV12-3/TRBV12-4
D gene: TRBD1

CDR3 DNA: TGTGCCAGCAGCGTACCGGGGACCGGGGAGACCCAGTACTTC
CDR3 protein: CASSVPGTGETQYF
J gene: TRBJ2-5
CDR3 length: 14
clone size: few
V gene: TRBV9
D gene: -

CDR3 DNA: TGTGCCAGCAGTTACTCGGCCCGACAGGGGGCCTACGAGCAGTACTTC
CDR3 protein: CASSYSARQGAYEQYF
J gene: TRBJ2-7
CDR3 length: 16
clone size: few
V gene: TRBV6-5
D gene: TRBD1

CDR3 DNA: TGCAGTGCTATAGCGGCTTCCTACAATGAGCAGTTCTTC
CDR3 protein: CSAIAASYNEQFF
J gene: TRBJ2-1
CDR3 length: 13
clone size: few
V gene: TRBV20-1
D gene: -

CDR3 DNA: TGTGCCAGCAGCCAAGGAAGGCAGGGGGGTGATGAGCAGTTCTTC
CDR3 protein: CASSQGRQGGDEQFF
J gene: TRBJ2-1
CDR3 length: 15
clone size: -
V gene: TRBV4-2
D gene: -

CDR3 DNA: TGTGCCAGCAGCGTAGGTGGGATAACTAATGAAAAACTGTTTTTT
CDR3 protein: CASSVGGITNEKLFF
J gene: TRBJ1-4
CDR3 length: 15
clone size: -
V gene: TRBV9
D gene: -

CDR3 DNA: TGCAGTGCTATCGGGGACAGACACTACAATGAGCAGTTCTTC
CDR3 protein: CSAIGDRHYNEQFF
J gene: TRBJ2-1
CDR3 length: 14
clone size: few
V gene: TRBV20-1
D gene: TRBD1

CDR3 DNA: TGTGCCAGCAGCCCGGACCGTAGAACCGGGGAGCTGTTTTTT
CDR3 protein: CASSPDRRTGELFF
J gene: TRBJ2-2
CDR3 length: 14
clone size: -
V gene: TRBV11-2
D gene: -

CDR3 DNA: TGTGCCAGCTCACCAGAGGGGAGGAACACTGAAGCTTTCTTT
CDR3 protein: CASSPEGRNTEAFF
J gene: TRBJ1-1
CDR3 length: 14
clone size: -
V gene: TRBV18
D gene: -

CDR3 DNA: TGTGCCAGCAGAGCAGGGGTAGAAAAACTGTTTTTT
CDR3 protein: CASRAGVEKLFF
J gene: TRBJ1-4
CDR3 length: 12
clone size: -
V gene: TRBV6-5
D gene: -

CDR3 DNA: TGTGCCATCAGTGGTCACGGGGGGGAAGCTTTCTTT
CDR3 protein: CAISGHGGEAFF
J gene: TRBJ1-1
CDR3 length: 12
clone size: few
V gene: TRBV10-3
D gene: -

CDR3 DNA: TGTGCCAGCAGATCCCGACGAACGAACACTGAAGCTTTCTTT
CDR3 protein: CASRSRRTNTEAFF
J gene: TRBJ1-1
CDR3 length: 14
clone size: few
V gene: TRBV6-1
D gene: -

CDR3 DNA: TGCGCCAGCAGCTTGCAGGGGGATGGCTACACCTTC
CDR3 protein: CASSLQGDGYTF
J gene: TRBJ1-2
CDR3 length: 12
clone size: few
V gene: TRBV5-1
D gene: TRBD1

CDR3 DNA: TGTGCCAGCACCCAAATCCGGGACTACCCCCGGGAGCTGTTTTTT
CDR3 protein: CASTQIRDYPRELFF
J gene: TRBJ2-2
CDR3 length: 15
clone size: few
V gene: TRBV12-3/TRBV12-4
D gene: TRBD2

CDR3 DNA: TGCGCCAGCAGCTTGGGATTAGGAAACACCATATATTTT
CDR3 protein: CASSLGLGNTIYF
J gene: TRBJ1-3
CDR3 length: 13
clone size: few
V gene: TRBV5-1
D gene: -

CDR3 DNA: TGTGCCAGCAGTTCTAGCGGGATCCCTTACTACGAGCAGTACTTC
CDR3 protein: CASSSSGIPYYEQYF
J gene: TRBJ2-7
CDR3 length: 15
clone size: -
V gene: TRBV27
D gene: TRBD2

CDR3 DNA: TGTGCCAGCAGACGAAGCCTAGCGGGAGAGGGGACCCAGTACTTC
CDR3 protein: CASRRSLAGEGTQYF
J gene: TRBJ2-5
CDR3 length: 15
clone size: few
V gene: TRBV12-3/TRBV12-4
D gene: TRBD2

CDR3 DNA: TGCAGTGCCACCCGAGGACTAGTCCAAGAGACCCAGTACTTC
CDR3 protein: CSATRGLVQETQYF
J gene: TRBJ2-5
CDR3 length: 14
clone size: few
V gene: TRBV20-1
D gene: TRBD2

CDR3 DNA: TGTGCCATCAGTGACCGACTAGCGGGGACAACACTAGCCAAAAACATTCAGTACTTC
CDR3 protein: CAISDRLAGTTLAKNIQYF
J gene: TRBJ2-4
CDR3 length: 19
clone size: -
V gene: TRBV10-3
D gene: TRBD2

CDR3 DNA: TGTGCCAGCAGCCACGGTTCCTCGGCCTACGAGCAGTACTTC
CDR3 protein: CASSHGSSAYEQYF
J gene: TRBJ2-7
CDR3 length: 14
clone size: -
V gene: TRBV14
D gene: -

CDR3 DNA: TGCAGTGCTAGAGAACGCGGGAGGGTCACAGATACGCAGTATTTT
CDR3 protein: CSARERGRVTDTQYF
J gene: TRBJ2-3
CDR3 length: 15
clone size: few
V gene: TRBV20-1
D gene: TRBD2

CDR3 DNA: TGTGCCAGCAGCCGGGGACGGCGCTCCTACAATGAGCAGTTCTTC
CDR3 protein: CASSRGRRSYNEQFF
J gene: TRBJ2-1
CDR3 length: 15
clone size: few
V gene: TRBV6-2/TRBV6-3
D gene: -

CDR3 DNA: TGTGCCAGCAGCACCAAGAATGAGCGGGATTGGACAGATACGCAGTATTTT
CDR3 protein: CASSTKNERDWTDTQYF
J gene: TRBJ2-3
CDR3 length: 17
clone size: once
V gene: TRBV7-9
D gene: TRBD2

CDR3 DNA: TGCGCCAGCAGCCCGAGGGGAACGGGCACTGAAGCTTTCTTT
CDR3 protein: CASSPRGTGTEAFF
J gene: TRBJ1-1
CDR3 length: 14
clone size: -
V gene: TRBV5-1
D gene: -

CDR3 DNA: TGCGCCAGCAGCCCCAGACGGTTTTGGAGTCAAGGGGACAATGAGCAGTTCTTC
CDR3 protein: CASSPRRFWSQGDNEQFF
J gene: TRBJ2-1
CDR3 length: 18
clone size: many
V gene: TRBV4-1
D gene: -

CDR3 DNA: TGTGCCAGCTCACCACCAGAGACCCAGTACTTC
CDR3 protein: CASSPPETQYF
J gene: TRBJ2-5
CDR3 length: 11
clone size: few
V gene: TRBV18
D gene: -

CDR3 DNA: TGCAGTGCTAGAGATCTGGGCAGGGGAAAAAACACCGGGGAGCTGTTTTTT
CDR3 protein: CSARDLGRGKNTGELFF
J gene: TRBJ2-2
CDR3 length: 17
clone size: -
V gene: TRBV20-1
D gene: -

CDR3 DNA: TGTGCCAGCAGTTTACAGGGCTTGGGTACCGGGGAGCTGTTTTTT
CDR3 protein: CASSLQGLGTGELFF
J gene: TRBJ2-2
CDR3 length: 15
clone size: -
V gene: TRBV9
D gene: -

CDR3 DNA: TGCGCCAGCAGACCAGGACAGGATTATTCACCCCTCCACTTT
CDR3 protein: CASRPGQDYSPLHF
J gene: TRBJ1-6
CDR3 length: 14
clone size: few
V gene: TRBV5-1
D gene: TRBD1

CDR3 DNA: TGCGCCAGCAGCTCGTCAGGTAATCAGCCCCAGCATTTT
CDR3 protein: CASSSSGNQPQHF
J gene: TRBJ1-5
CDR3 length: 13
clone size: many
V gene: TRBV5-1
D gene: -

CDR3 DNA: TGTGCCAGCAGCCCCAGCTGGAGCACAGATACGCAGTATTTT
CDR3 protein: CASSPSWSTDTQYF
J gene: TRBJ2-3
CDR3 length: 14
clone size: few
V gene: TRBV13
D gene: -

CDR3 DNA: TGTGCCAGCAGTTGGGACAGTAATCCCACCATATATTTT
CDR3 protein: CASSWDSNPTIYF
J gene: TRBJ1-3
CDR3 length: 13
clone size: -
V gene: TRBV28
D gene: TRBD1

CDR3 DNA: TGCAGTGCTGCAGGGACGATTCCAGCGGGGGCCCCTCAGTACTTC
CDR3 protein: CSAAGTIPAGAPQYF
J gene: TRBJ2-5
CDR3 length: 15
clone size: -
V gene: TRBV20-1
D gene: TRBD2

CDR3 DNA: TGTGCCAGCAGCCAAGGCAGGACACTGATCAACATTCAGTACTTC
CDR3 protein: CASSQGRTLINIQYF
J gene: TRBJ2-4
CDR3 length: 15
clone size: -
V gene: TRBV3-1
D gene: -

CDR3 DNA: TGTGCCAGCAGCCCCCACTTGACTAGCGATGAGCAGTTCTTC
CDR3 protein: CASSPHLTSDEQFF
J gene: TRBJ2-1
CDR3 length: 14
clone size: few
V gene: TRBV9
D gene: TRBD2

CDR3 DNA: TGTGCCACCAGTGACCCAGGACAGGGTTCTTCGGATACGCAGTATTTT
CDR3 protein: CATSDPGQGSSDTQYF
J gene: TRBJ2-3
CDR3 length: 16
clone size: few
V gene: TRBV24-1
D gene: TRBD1

CDR3 DNA: TGTGCCAGCAGTTTAAAAATGGTTTCTAGCAATCAGCCCCAGCATTTT
CDR3 protein: CASSLKMVSSNQPQHF
J gene: TRBJ1-5
CDR3 length: 16
clone size: -
V gene: TRBV12-3/TRBV12-4
D gene: -

CDR3 DNA: TGTGCCAGCAGCCAACCGGGACAGTTCACAGATACGCAGTATTTT
CDR3 protein: CASSQPGQFTDTQYF
J gene: TRBJ2-3
CDR3 length: 15
clone size: -
V gene: TRBV4-2
D gene: TRBD1

CDR3 DNA: TGTGCCAGCAGCCGGCTTAGCACTGAAGCTTTCTTT
CDR3 protein: CASSRLSTEAFF
J gene: TRBJ1-1
CDR3 length: 12
clone size: -
V gene: TRBV3-1
D gene: -

CDR3 DNA: TGTGCCAGCTCAGCGACTAGCGGGAGAGAAGATACGCAGTATTTT
CDR3 protein: CASSATSGREDTQYF
J gene: TRBJ2-3
CDR3 length: 15
clone size: few
V gene: TRBV18
D gene: TRBD2

CDR3 DNA: TGTGCCAGCAGTTTAGGGTCGGGACTAGCACTCACAGATACGCAGTATTTT
CDR3 protein: CASSLGSGLALTDTQYF
J gene: TRBJ2-3
CDR3 length: 17
clone size: many
V gene: TRBV12-3/TRBV12-4
D gene: TRBD2

CDR3 DNA: TGTGCCAGCAGCTTAACGCTCACGACCGAGCAGTACTTC
CDR3 protein: CASSLTLTTEQYF
J gene: TRBJ2-7
CDR3 length: 13
clone size: -
V gene: TRBV7-3
D gene: -